A selection of T cell receptor beta chains follows, all from one sample in a study of blood T cells in healthy people across ages. TCRdb reprocessed the 5' RACE reads via MiXCR and lists one record per CDR3 protein. The sample holds about 1.4 million distinct CDR3 sequences; roughly 64% are singletons and the top ten take 6.5% to 8%. What was sequenced was blood. The receptor source for this set is a man aged 18-30 years in good health. CDR3s include the opening cysteine and the closing phenylalanine or tryptophan. Each record gives: CDR3 protein, clone size, V gene. Clone size is stated in some rows and not others, as once, few, many or a class when expanded.

CSVEDLAGTDTQYF	few	TRBV29-1
CSARAPGRHEQYF	-	TRBV20-1
CASSNSGTGETQYF	-	TRBV6-2/TRBV6-3
CSALTNRGAMKVDYGYTF	-	TRBV29-1
CASRNGRNYGYTF	-	TRBV6-6
CASSSPRWAYEQYF	-	TRBV7-8
CATFDRETEAFF	-	TRBV28
CSAPLGGVGGYTF	-	TRBV20-1
CATSRDPSSGETQYF	few	TRBV15
CASSQIGGAQDTQYF	-	TRBV4-1
CSVERLTKNIQYF	few	TRBV29-1
CASSEENGGWSYEQYF	-	TRBV25-1
CSAAGTRNTVEQYF	-	TRBV20-1
CASSSGLAAGLGEQYF	few	TRBV6-2/TRBV6-3
CASKNSQNTEAFF	-	TRBV6-4
CASSNLAGLAKNIQYF	-	TRBV10-2
CASSHGPFSGANVLTF	-	TRBV4-1
CASSLNAPGLVKDTQYF	-	TRBV27
CASSAPTSSETQYF	-	TRBV27
CSADGRGQGAGTGELFF	-	TRBV29-1
CASSPSDGDPRGDTQYF	-	TRBV4-1
CASSEEFF	-	TRBV2
CASSLQGRGYTF	few	TRBV4-1
CASSPTSGENQETQYF	-	TRBV7-9
CAISEAGSEQYF	-	TRBV10-3
CASEGYTGNTIYF	-	TRBV12-3/TRBV12-4
CASSFGDPALYSNQPQHF	-	TRBV12-3/TRBV12-4
CSASRGAQAKNIQYF	-	TRBV20-1
CASSLEAGDPYEQYF	-	TRBV5-1
CASSTEPNEQFF	-	TRBV28
CACSVAGETDTQYF	-	TRBV27
CASRSGGSGSRVNEQFF	-	TRBV12-3/TRBV12-4
CASSQGKRDRALASVTQYF	once	TRBV4-3
CASSHPLLGRDPDTQYF	-	TRBV4-1
CASSIDLKRLQTGSDYEQYF	-	TRBV19
CASRAQRSGANVLTF	few	TRBV6-5
CASSQPRASETQYF	-	TRBV3-1
CASSLGLTARPGDTEAFF	few	TRBV11-1
CASSLLSGGRGETQYF	-	TRBV6-5
CASRLIRVFGDYGYTF	-	TRBV28
CASSWGQGGEKLFF	-	TRBV7-9
CSARGDSGRPYEQYF	-	TRBV20-1
CAISGTSGRAKGEQFF	few	TRBV10-3
CASSYLLGGSALRDGYTF	-	TRBV6-5
CASSPGDRNTEAFF	-	TRBV4-1
CSVAYGNDRLQYF	-	TRBV29-1
CASSQDDLQETQFF	-	TRBV4-3
CASSPETGSSYNSPLHF	-	TRBV9
CASSFQGHPYEQYF	once	TRBV28
CASSQDLGGGTQYF	-	TRBV14